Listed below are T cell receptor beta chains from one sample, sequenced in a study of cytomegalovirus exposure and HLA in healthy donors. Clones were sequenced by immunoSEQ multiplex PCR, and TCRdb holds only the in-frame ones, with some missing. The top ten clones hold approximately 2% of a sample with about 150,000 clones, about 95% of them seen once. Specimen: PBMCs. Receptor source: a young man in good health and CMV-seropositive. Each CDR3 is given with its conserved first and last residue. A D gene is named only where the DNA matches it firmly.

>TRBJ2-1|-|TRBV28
CASSFSDRYNEQFF
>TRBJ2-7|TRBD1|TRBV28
CASSPDRAGGLYEQYF
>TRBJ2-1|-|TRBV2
CASSEAGESSYNEQFF
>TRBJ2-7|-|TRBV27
CASSEQYGTSSHEQYF
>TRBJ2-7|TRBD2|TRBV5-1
CASSGTSGSSYEQYF
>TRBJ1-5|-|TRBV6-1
CASSRAGNQPQHF
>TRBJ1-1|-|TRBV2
CASSIRGHTEAFF
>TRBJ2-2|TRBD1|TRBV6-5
CASSRDRGRNGELFF
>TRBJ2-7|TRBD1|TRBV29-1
CSVPSPGTGSYEQYF
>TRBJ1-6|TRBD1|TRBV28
CASSAGGRTNSPLHF
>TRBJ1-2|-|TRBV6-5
CASSRGSGNGYTF
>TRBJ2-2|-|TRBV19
CASSRRGGTGELFF
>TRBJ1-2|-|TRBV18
CASSPVTETNYGYTF
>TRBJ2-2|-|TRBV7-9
CASSPGTGELFF
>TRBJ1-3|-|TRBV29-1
CSVGTNGNTIYF